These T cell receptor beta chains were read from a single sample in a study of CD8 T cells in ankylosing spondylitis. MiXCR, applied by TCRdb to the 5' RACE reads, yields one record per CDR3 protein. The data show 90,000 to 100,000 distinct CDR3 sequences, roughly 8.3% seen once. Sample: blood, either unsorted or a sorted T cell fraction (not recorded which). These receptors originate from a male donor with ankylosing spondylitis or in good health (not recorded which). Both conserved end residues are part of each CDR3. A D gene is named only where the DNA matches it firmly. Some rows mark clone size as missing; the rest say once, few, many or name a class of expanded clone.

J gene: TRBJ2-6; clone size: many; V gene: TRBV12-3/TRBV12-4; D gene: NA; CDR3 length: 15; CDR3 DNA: TGTGCCAGCACCAGCCTAAGCTCTGGGGCCAACGTCCTGACTTTC; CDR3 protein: CASTSLSSGANVLTF
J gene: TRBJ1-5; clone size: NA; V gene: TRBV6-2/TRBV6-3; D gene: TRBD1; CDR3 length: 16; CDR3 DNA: TGTGCCAGCAGTTACCCCGACAGGGACAGCAATCAGCCCCAGCATTTT; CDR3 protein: CASSYPDRDSNQPQHF
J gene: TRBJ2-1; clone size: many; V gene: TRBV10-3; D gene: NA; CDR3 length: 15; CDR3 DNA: TGTGCCATCAGTGAGGTGGAAGAGATAGTAATGGAGCAGTTCTTC; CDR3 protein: CAISEVEEIVMEQFF
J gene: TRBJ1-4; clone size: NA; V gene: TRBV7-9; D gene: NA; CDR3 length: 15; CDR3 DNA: TGTGCCAGCAGCTTAAACGGGGGGGCGTTTGAAAAACTGTTTTTT; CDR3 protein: CASSLNGGAFEKLFF
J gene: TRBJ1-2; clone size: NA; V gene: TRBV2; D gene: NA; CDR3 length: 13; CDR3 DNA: TGTGCCAGCAGTGTAGGAGTTGAGGGCGGCTACACCTTC; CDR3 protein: CASSVGVEGGYTF
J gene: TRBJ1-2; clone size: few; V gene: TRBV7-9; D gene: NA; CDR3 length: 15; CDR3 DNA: TGTGCCAGCAGCTTAGAGAGGGCGGACCTCTATGGCTACACCTTC; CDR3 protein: CASSLERADLYGYTF
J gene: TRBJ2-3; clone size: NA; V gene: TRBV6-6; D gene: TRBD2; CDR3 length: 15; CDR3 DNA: TGTGCCAGCAGACCAGCGGGGGACCACACAGATACGCAGTATTTT; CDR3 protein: CASRPAGDHTDTQYF
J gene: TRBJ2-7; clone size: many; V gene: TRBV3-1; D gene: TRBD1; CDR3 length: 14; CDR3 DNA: TGTGCCAGCAGCCGGACGGACAGGGACTACGAGCAGTACTTC; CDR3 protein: CASSRTDRDYEQYF
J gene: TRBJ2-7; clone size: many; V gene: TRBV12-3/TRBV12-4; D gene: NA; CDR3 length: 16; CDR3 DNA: TGTGCCAGCAGTTTGCGGGCCGACAGCTCAACCTACGAGCAGTACTTC; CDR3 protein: CASSLRADSSTYEQYF
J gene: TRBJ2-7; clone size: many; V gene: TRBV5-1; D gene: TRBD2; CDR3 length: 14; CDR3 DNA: TGCGCCAGCAGCCTAGCGGTGCCCTCCTACGAGCAGTACTTC; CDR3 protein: CASSLAVPSYEQYF
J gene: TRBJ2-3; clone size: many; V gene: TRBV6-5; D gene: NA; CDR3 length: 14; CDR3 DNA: TGTGCCAGCAGTTACGATGGGGCCCAAGATACGCAGTATTTT; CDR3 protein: CASSYDGAQDTQYF
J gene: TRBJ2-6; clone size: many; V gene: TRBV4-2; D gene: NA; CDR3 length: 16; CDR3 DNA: TGTGCCAGCAGCCAAGATAGAACCTCTGGGGCCAACGTCCTGACTTTC; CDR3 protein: CASSQDRTSGANVLTF
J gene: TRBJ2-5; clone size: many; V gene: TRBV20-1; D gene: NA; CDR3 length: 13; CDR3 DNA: TGCAGTGCTAGCGGGGTCGTCCAAGAGACCCAGTACTTC; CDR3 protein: CSASGVVQETQYF
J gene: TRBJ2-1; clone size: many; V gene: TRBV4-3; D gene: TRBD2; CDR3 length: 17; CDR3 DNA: TGCGCCAGCAGCCAAGATAGTGGGACTAGCGGGTTCAATGAGCAGTTCTTC; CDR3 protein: CASSQDSGTSGFNEQFF
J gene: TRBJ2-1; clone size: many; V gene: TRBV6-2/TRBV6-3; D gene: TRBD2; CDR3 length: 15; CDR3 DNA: TGTGCCAGCAGTTACGTTAGCGGGGCAAACAATGAGCAGTTCTTC; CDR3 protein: CASSYVSGANNEQFF
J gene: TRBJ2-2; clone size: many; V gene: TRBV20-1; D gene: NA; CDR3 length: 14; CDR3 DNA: TGCAGTGCTAGAGATTACGCAGGCACCGGGGAGCTGTTTTTT; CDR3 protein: CSARDYAGTGELFF
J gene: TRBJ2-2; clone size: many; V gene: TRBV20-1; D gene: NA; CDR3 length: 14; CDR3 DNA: TGCAGTGCTAGGGCCATTGGGGCCACCGGGGAGCTGTTTTTT; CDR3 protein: CSARAIGATGELFF
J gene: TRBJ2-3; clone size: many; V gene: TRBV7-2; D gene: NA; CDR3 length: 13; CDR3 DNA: TGTGCCAGCAGCCCGAGCTGGGAAGATACGCAGTATTTT; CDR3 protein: CASSPSWEDTQYF
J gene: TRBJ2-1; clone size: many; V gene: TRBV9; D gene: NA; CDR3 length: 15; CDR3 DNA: TGTGCCAGCAGCGTAGGGGGGGGCCCGGTCCAGGAGCAGTTCTTC; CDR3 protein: CASSVGGGPVQEQFF
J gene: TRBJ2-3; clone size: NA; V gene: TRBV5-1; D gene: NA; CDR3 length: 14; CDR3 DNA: TGCGCCAGCAGCTTGAGGCTGAGCACAGATACGCAGTATTTT; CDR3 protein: CASSLRLSTDTQYF
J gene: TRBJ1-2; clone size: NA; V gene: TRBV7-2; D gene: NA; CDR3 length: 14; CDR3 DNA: TGTGCCAGCAGCCGAGGTCGGTCTGCCGATGGCTACACCTTC; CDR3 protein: CASSRGRSADGYTF
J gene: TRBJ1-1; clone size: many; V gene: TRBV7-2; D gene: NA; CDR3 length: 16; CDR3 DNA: TGTGCCAGCAGCTTAGAAGCGCCCCGCAAAAACACTGAAGCTTTCTTT; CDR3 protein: CASSLEAPRKNTEAFF
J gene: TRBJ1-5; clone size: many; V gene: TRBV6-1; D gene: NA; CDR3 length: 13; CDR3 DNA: TGTGCCAGCAGTGAGATCGGAAATCAGCCCCAGCATTTT; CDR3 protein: CASSEIGNQPQHF